Described below is a single T cell receptor beta chain sequence and its context. Its antigen specificity is not known. Within one base of it there is no much larger clone, and no base qualities were kept. The CDR3, cysteine through phenylalanine, is 15 amino acids long. Of all the DNA, just the CDR3 is kept, 45 bases in frame from base 1. CDR1 is given as KGHSH and CDR2 as LQKENI, both from the germline V gene. Relative to germline, V is missing 3 bases and J is missing 3 bases, with 4 bases of the junction outside any gene match. The collaborating institutions used their own protocols to collect whole blood in K2EDTA tubes. For TCRbeta analysis, collaborators shipped samples as frozen whole blood, isolated PBMCs, or DNA extracted from either of those sample types. The immunoSEQ Assay, a bias-controlled multiplex PCR, was used to amplify TCRbeta CDR3 regions from genomic DNA. In the authors' own workflow: The number of nucleated cells in each sample was estimated by amplification of reference gene primers within the assay. To quantify the absolute abundance of each unique TCRbeta CDR3 rearrangement, sequence reads were collapsed and filtered. For each sample, productive Simpson clonality was calculated by taking the square root of Simpson's diversity index across productive rearrangements. TCRdb provides this immuneACCESS table in a form limited to in-frame rearrangements. Some clones are lacking; in checked studies, under half of them reflect an unresolved V gene, and why the rest are absent is not known. V, J and clone size reflect that table, while D and trimming were determined from the DNA. Across this sample there are 75,000 to 100,000 clones, with 82% seen only once. Together, the top ten hold about a fifth of the sample.

This sample stems from a study of blood T cell repertoires in COVID-19 (dated by TCRdb to 2020 to 2021). Concerning the study at large: Samples from collaborators originated in the United States, Italy and Spain and spanned both the acute and convalescent phases of COVID-19. Samples were obtained from the ongoing ImmuneRACE study (first 160 participants) and from about 1,300 subjects provided by 6 global collaborators. Sample metadata almost always included a de-identified subject ID, COVID-19 status, age in years and sex. The dataset comprised deeply sampled blood TCRbeta repertoires from subjects exposed to, actively infected with, or recovered from COVID-19. The material from the prospective study consisted of cDNA or gDNA derived from T cells, B-cell-depleted T cells, or PBMCs. The repertoires were released in a freely available public database meant as a resource for research on the immune response to SARS-CoV-2. Where available, HLA class I and class II types were taken from metadata supplied by the sample provider and were not determined by assay-based typing.

Results and caveats for the whole study, not just this receptor: Clinical and demographic metadata were provided uncurated, with the amount varying by source and participant.

The V gene is TRBV18 and the J gene is TRBJ2-7; a stretch of 11 junction bases matches TRBD1. The sample comprised peripheral blood. The receptor comes from a human donor in a cohort sampled during active COVID-19. The encoded CDR3 is CASSPPGTGGYEQYF. The DNA sequence is as follows: TGTGCCAGCTCACCCCCCGGGACAGGGGGCTACGAGCAGTACTTC.